This T cell receptor beta chain came from a study of T cell responses to AZD1222 COVID-19 vaccine. The germline V gene encodes CDR1 ENHRY and CDR2 SYGVKD. Trimming shortened V by 4 bases and J by 1 base, and 5 bases separated the two germline ends. The CDR3 sequence is 12 residues long. The study's findings and limits: Among the donors, most were white British and more were female, and clonal diversity was possibly underestimated.

Only in-frame clones appear in the TCRdb table, and some are missing; sequencing was by immunoSEQ multiplex PCR. The sample includes 100,000 to 130,000 clones, around 90% of them seen just once. Remarks on this clone: As yet, its antigen is unknown.

This chain connects TRBV10-3 to TRBJ2-7; D is ambiguous. This clonotype originated in an adult in good health. Source: peripheral blood, taken on day 0 of AZD1222 vaccination. CDR3 bases: TGTGCCATCAGTGGGAGTTCCTACGAGCAGTACTTC. It translates to CAISGSSYEQYF.